This T cell receptor beta chain stems from a study of CD8 T cells in Susac syndrome. Germline V gene lookup returns CDR1 MNHEY and CDR2 SVGAGI. V was pared by 2 bases and J by 0 bases, with 13 bases between. This CDR3 has 17 residues. Random hexamers were used to reverse transcribe roughly 0.45 to 1 ug of RNA. Amplification of the TCR beta CDR3 was carried out by immunoSEQ multiplex PCR, which spanned a total of 54 Vbeta and 13 Jbeta segments. TCRdb analysed the immunoSEQ multiplex PCR reads with MiXCR anew, one entry per CDR3 protein. The repertoire includes hundreds of thousands of distinct CDR3 sequences, 70% to 90% of them detected once, and around 0.18% sits in the top ten. Negative isolation was used for CD8+ and CD4+ T cells, and FACS enrichment was applied to TEMRA cells.

The chain employs TRBV6-5 and TRBJ1-4; D is uncertain. Sequenced material: CD8+ T cells from PBMCs. The sequence derives from a human donor with multiple sclerosis. The CDR3: CASSYAWAGATNEKLFF. As DNA, the CDR3 is TGTGCCAGCAGTTACGCCTGGGCGGGCGCAACTAATGAAAAACTGTTTTTT.